These 29 T cell receptor beta chains came from one sample sequenced in a study of OX40 agonist ivuxolimab in advanced cancers. TCRdb's copy holds only in-frame clones and misses some; the assay was immunoSEQ multiplex PCR. The sample lists some 100,000 clones, 80% to 85% occurring once. The sample consisted of CD4+ or CD8+ T cells sorted from blood, taken in a trial of the OX40 agonist ivuxolimab. These receptors originate from an adult with an advanced solid tumor such as melanoma, head and neck, liver or kidney cancer.

The chain combines TRBV19 with TRBJ2-5; tentatively, D is TRBD2 (6 bases). V lost 1 base and J 5 bases, leaving 11 bases between the germline ends. The CDR3 covers 14 residues. Per germline, CDR1 LNHDA and CDR2 SQIVND (reference sequence). The CDR3 DNA is TGTGCCAGTAGTATAGGGGGGGTAGGTGAGACCCAGTACTTC. Its protein product is CASSIGGVGETQYF.

V is TRBV2 and J is TRBJ2-7; D is possibly TRBD1 (6 bases). Trimming removed 3 bases from V and 4 bases from J, with 16 bases in between. CDR3 length: 15 amino acids. Germline CDR1 SNHLY, CDR2 FYNNEI. The CDR3 is CASSDLSRGTYEQYF. DNA of the CDR3: TGTGCCAGCAGTGATTTATCCAGGGGTACGTACGAGCAGTACTTC.

CDR3 sequence: CASSLGYRGGFNEKLFF. As DNA, the CDR3 is TGTGCCAGCAGCTTAGGGTACAGGGGTGGCTTTAATGAAAAACTGTTTTTT. The rearrangement uses TRBV7-8 and TRBJ1-4, with TRBD1 matching over 7 bases. This CDR3 is 17 amino acids long. Germline CDR1 SGHVS, CDR2 FQNEAQ. J lost 4 bases, V lost 1 base, and 9 bases had no gene match. Based on the CDR3 plus reference TRBV7-8 and TRBJ1-4, the full variable domain is GAGVSQSPRYKVAKRGQDVALRCDPISGHVSLFWYQQALGQGPEFLTYFQNEAQLDKSGLPSDRFFAERPEGSVSTLKIQRTQQEDSAVYLCASSLGYRGGFNEKLFFGSGTQLSVL.

The J gene is TRBJ1-2, the V gene TRBV7-9; D is undetermined. The CDR3 covers 13 residues. CDR1 is SEHNR and CDR2 is FQNEAQ in the germline V gene (reference sequence). V was pared by 3 bases and J by 6 bases, with 11 bases between. The CDR3 protein is CASSFGVEDGYTF. The CDR3 DNA reads TGTGCCAGCAGCTTTGGCGTAGAGGATGGCTACACCTTC.

This chain connects TRBV5-4 to TRBJ1-3; the D is unclear. CDR3 length equals 15 residues. V was pared by 3 bases and J by 0 bases, with 10 bases between. Germline V gene lookup returns CDR1 SGHNT and CDR2 YYREEE (reference sequence). The CDR3 nucleotides are TGTGCCAGCAGCTCCAGACGGGACTCTGGAAACACCATATATTTT. As protein: CASSSRRDSGNTIYF. Full variable domain (missing parts from reference TRBV5-4 and TRBJ1-3): ETGVTQSPTHLIKTRGQQVTLRCSSQSGHNTVSWYQQALGQGPQFIFQYYREEENGRGNFPPRFSGLQFPNYSSELNVNALELDDSALYLCASSSRRDSGNTIYFGEGSWLTVV.

A note on this clone: The identical CDR3 is also encoded by other nucleotide sequences in the sample. This chain connects TRBV5-1 to TRBJ2-2; 9 bases match TRBD2. This CDR3 is built from 15 residues. V gave up 0 bases and J gave up 3 bases; unmatched junction bases: 0. Germline CDR1 SGHRS, CDR2 YFSETQ. The CDR3 reads CASSLASGDTGELFF. CDR3 nucleotides: TGCGCCAGCAGCTTGGCTAGCGGGGACACCGGGGAGCTGTTTTTT. Using reference TRBV5-1 and TRBJ2-2 for the parts outside the CDR3, the full variable domain is KAGVTQTPRYLIKTRGQQVTLSCSPISGHRSVSWYQQTPGQGLQFLFEYFSETQRNKGNFPGRFSGRQFSNSRSEMNVSTLELGDSALYLCASSLASGDTGELFFGEGSRLTVL.

The J gene is TRBJ1-2, the V gene TRBV5-4; 7 bases agree with TRBD1. The germline CDR1 and CDR2 sequences are SGHNT and YYREEE (reference sequence). The CDR3 consists of 15 residues. Losses at the gene ends were 3 bases for V and 0 bases for J; bases not matched to a gene: 5. CDR3 sequence reads: CASSYGGTANYGYTF. CDR3 bases: TGTGCCAGCAGCTACGGCGGGACAGCTAACTATGGCTACACCTTC.

The J gene is TRBJ2-4, the V gene TRBV6-5; a possible D gene is TRBD1 (6 bases). This CDR3 region has 13 residues. Germline CDR1 MNHEY, CDR2 SVGAGI. V shed 4 bases and J shed 5 bases, with 9 bases lying between them. The CDR3 DNA reads as TGTGCCAGCAGTTTGGACAGCCAAAACATTCAGTACTTC. The encoded protein is CASSLDSQNIQYF.

CDR3 bases: TGCGCCAGCAGTCAATACGCGAGATATTGGGGGCCTTACGAGCAGTACGTC. It specifies CASSQYARYWGPYEQYV. The V gene is TRBV23-1, the J gene TRBJ2-7; tentative D call: TRBD1 (6 bases). TRBV23-1 is recorded as an ORF, its role being uncertain. The CDR3 is made up of 17 amino acids. Trimming cost V 1 base and J 4 bases, with 20 bases left between them.

V and J are TRBV5-4 and TRBJ2-3, with 7 nucleotides matching TRBD2. CDR3 length equals 14 residues. The trim removed 5 bases at V and 5 bases at J, leaving 8 bases unmatched. Germline V lookup: CDR1 SGHNT, CDR2 YYREEE (reference sequence). The CDR3 DNA reads TGTGCCAGCAGATCAAGCGGGGTGTTAGATACGCAGTATTTT. Translated, it gives CASRSSGVLDTQYF.

This clone was counted a few times. Other DNA sequences in the same sample also yield this CDR3. The chain carries TRBV2 and TRBJ2-2; 7 nucleotides match TRBD2. The CDR3 has 15 residues. The germline CDR1 and CDR2 sequences are SNHLY and FYNNEI. Trimming took 1 base from V and 4 from J; bases not matched to a gene: 3. CDR3 region: CASSEGLAGTGELFF. The CDR3 DNA reads as TGTGCCAGCAGTGAAGGGTTAGCGGGCACCGGGGAGCTGTTTTTT.

This clone was detected only once. The chain carries TRBV14 and TRBJ1-1; D is possibly TRBD1 (6 bases). V was cut by 1 base and J by 3 bases, with 15 bases left in between. Germline CDR1 reads SGHDN; CDR2 reads FVKESK. The CDR3 runs 16 residues. DNA of the CDR3: TGTGCCAGCAGCCAAGCGGAGGGGGTAAAGTACACTGAAGCTTTCTTT. Its translation is CASSQAEGVKYTEAFF.

The rearrangement uses TRBV19 and TRBJ2-2, with 10 bases matching TRBD2. Germline assignment: CDR1 LNHDA and CDR2 SQIVND (reference sequence). The CDR3 is 16 residues long. V was clipped by 8 bases and J by 7 bases; unmatched bases: 13. The CDR3 loop reads CASRMKAGGLDGELFF. The DNA for the CDR3 is TGTGCCAGTCGAATGAAAGCGGGGGGGCTCGACGGGGAGCTGTTTTTT.

This clone was seen only a few times. The gene calls are TRBV20-1 and TRBJ2-7, with TRBD1 identical over 7 bases. V shed 5 bases, J shed 6 bases, and the junction held 4 bases outside the gene matches. The CDR3 sequence is 11 residues long. Germline V CDR1 and CDR2: DFQATT, SNEGSKA (reference sequence). In DNA form, the CDR3 reads TGCAGTGCTTGGGACAGCAGCGAGCAGTACGTC. Translated, it gives CSAWDSSEQYV.

This chain links TRBV30 with TRBJ1-5, with 7 bases that match TRBD1. This CDR3 contains 15 residues. Germline assignment: CDR1 GTSNPN and CDR2 SVGIG (reference sequence). V shed 3 bases, J shed 3 bases, and the junction held 8 bases outside the gene matches. This CDR3 reads CAWRPQGGINQPQHF. In nucleotides, the CDR3 is TGTGCCTGGAGACCTCAGGGGGGAATCAATCAGCCCCAGCATTTT. Combining the CDR3 with reference TRBV30 and TRBJ1-5 gives the whole variable domain SQTIHQWPATLVQPVGSPLSLECTVEGTSNPNLYWYRQAAGRGLQLLFYSVGIGQISSEVPQNLSASRPQDRQFILSSKKLLLSDSGFYLCAWRPQGGINQPQHFGDGTRLSIL.

V gene TRBV6-4 combines with J gene TRBJ2-6, with TRBD1 matching over 9 bases. V shed 7 bases and J 0 bases; nucleotides not matched to a gene: 4. Looked up from germline, CDR1 is MRHNA and CDR2 is SNTAGT. The CDR3 consists of 16 residues. The CDR3, as DNA: TGTGCCAGCACCCTGACAGGGGGCTCTGGGGCCAACGTCCTGACTTTC. Protein sequence: CASTLTGGSGANVLTF.

The chain is built from TRBV29-1 and TRBJ1-1; no firm D call. Trimming left V 7 bases short and J 1 base short, with 16 bases between. This CDR3 is 14 amino acids long. Germline lookup yields CDR1 SQVTM and CDR2 ANQGSEA. CDR3 nucleotide sequence: TGCAGCGCCCTAGGCGTCAGTGGGAACACTGAAGCTTTCTTT. Translating gives CSALGVSGNTEAFF.

The V and J genes are TRBV2 and TRBJ2-2, with D perhaps TRBD1 (6 bases). Germline V CDR1 and CDR2: SNHLY, FYNNEI. The CDR3 is made up of 17 amino acids. V shed 5 bases and J shed 6 bases, with 22 bases lying between them. The CDR3 region is CASSPPRYRAVAGELFF. CDR3 coding DNA: TGTGCCAGCAGTCCGCCGAGGTACAGGGCGGTCGCCGGGGAGCTGTTTTTT.

This chain links TRBV7-2 with TRBJ1-2, with D hard to call. From germline, CDR1 is SGHTA and CDR2 FQGNSA. This CDR3 spans 17 amino acids. Trimming took off 5 bases at V and 1 base at J, with 20 bases between the two ends. The CDR3 here is CASSPAAGLYVNYGYTF. In DNA form, the CDR3 reads TGTGCCAGCAGCCCTGCGGCAGGACTCTACGTTAACTATGGCTACACCTTC.

J is TRBJ2-3 and V is TRBV4-1, with D perhaps assigned TRBD1 or TRBD2 (6 bases each). The CDR3 consists of 15 residues. The V end lost 4 bases, the J end lost 4 bases, and 15 bases lay between the germline ends. The germline CDR1 and CDR2 sequences are MGHRA and YSYEKL. CDR3 in amino acids: CASSPLGGRADTQYF. Written as DNA, the CDR3 is TGCGCCAGCAGCCCTTTGGGGGGCAGGGCAGATACGCAGTATTTT.

This rearrangement joins TRBV11-1 to TRBJ2-7; maybe TRBD1 (5 bases). Germline V gene lookup returns CDR1 SGHAT and CDR2 FQDESV (reference sequence). The CDR3 contains 14 residues. Trimming shortened V by 5 bases and J by 5 bases, and 16 bases separated the two germline ends. The CDR3 region is CASSGLQGFHEQYF. Here the CDR3 DNA reads TGTGCCAGCAGCGGGCTCCAGGGTTTTCACGAGCAGTACTTC.

The V gene is TRBV7-6, the J gene TRBJ2-1, with a weak D call TRBD2 (5 bases). The V gene's germline CDR1 is SGHVS and CDR2 FNYEAQ. The CDR3 spans 17 residues. Trimming removed 5 bases at V and 1 base at J, with 18 bases between. The CDR3 is CASSKGVALGSYNEQFF. In DNA form, the CDR3 reads TGTGCCAGCAGCAAAGGCGTAGCGTTAGGATCCTACAATGAGCAGTTCTTC.

The chain couples TRBV6-5 to TRBJ2-1; 9 nucleotides agree with TRBD1. Germline values: CDR1 MNHEY, CDR2 SVGAGI. This CDR3 spans 15 amino acids. The V gene end was trimmed by 6 bases and the J gene end by 1 base; junction bases not matched to a gene: 4. The CDR3 DNA sequence: TGTGCCAGCAGAGGGGACAGGGCGTCCTACAATGAGCAGTTCTTC. Residues: CASRGDRASYNEQFF.

This clone was seen only once. V usage is TRBV5-6 and J usage is TRBJ2-7; no reliable D call. CDR3 size: 15 residues. CDR1 and CDR2 (germline): SGHDT, YYEEEE. The V and J ends lost 1 base and 0 bases respectively, with 11 bases between them. The CDR3, as DNA: TGTGCCAGCAGCTTGTACCGCCTCCGCTCCTACGAGCAGTACTTC. This sequence encodes CASSLYRLRSYEQYF.

The V call is TRBV7-8, the J call TRBJ1-1; D ambiguous. The CDR3 runs 14 residues. The germline CDR1 and CDR2 sequences are SGHVS and FQNEAQ. Trimming pared 5 bases from V and 1 base from J, leaving 11 bases between. The CDR3 DNA sequence: TGTGCCAGCAGCCCCTCGGTAGGGAACACTGAAGCTTTCTTT. Its translation is CASSPSVGNTEAFF.

This clone was counted a single time. The CDR3 DNA reads as TGTGCCAGCAGCTTGGCACGGAGGACAGATACGCAGTATTTT. Translating it yields CASSLARRTDTQYF. V is TRBV5-6 and J is TRBJ2-3, with D possibly being TRBD2 (5 bases). This CDR3 region has 14 residues. Looked up from germline, CDR1 is SGHDT and CDR2 is YYEEEE. The germline V and J ends were trimmed by 0 bases and 3 bases, with 8 bases remaining between them.

The V call is TRBV28, the J call TRBJ1-6, with 7 positions matching TRBD1. The CDR3 runs 15 residues. J gave up 8 bases and V 3 bases, and 7 bases lay outside the gene matches. Per the germline V gene, CDR1 is MDHEN and CDR2 is SYDVKM. CDR3: CASSFQTGYDSPLHF. The CDR3 DNA reads TGTGCCAGCAGTTTCCAGACAGGGTACGATTCACCCCTCCACTTT. Looking up the rest from reference TRBV28 and TRBJ1-6 gives the full variable domain: DVKVTQSSRYLVKRTGEKVFLECVQDMDHENMFWYRQDPGLGLRLIYFSYDVKMKEKGDIPEGYSVSREKKERFSLILESASTNQTSMYLCASSFQTGYDSPLHFGNGTRLTVT.

The genes are TRBV5-4 and TRBJ2-3; TRBD1 aligns across 9 bases. The CDR3 spans 15 residues. J was trimmed by 3 bases and V by 3 bases; bases with no gene match: 5. Germline lookup yields CDR1 SGHNT and CDR2 YYREEE (reference sequence). CDR3 DNA sequence: TGTGCCAGCAGCTCGGGACAGGGATTGACAGATACGCAGTATTTT. This encodes CASSSGQGLTDTQYF.

V usage is TRBV5-4 and J usage is TRBJ1-2; TRBD1 agrees at 10 bases. V lost 0 bases and J lost 8; bases outside the gene matches: 7. The CDR3 is 15 amino acids. CDR1 SGHNT and CDR2 YYREEE come from the germline V gene (reference sequence). The CDR3 bases are TGTGCCAGCAGCTTGGGGGACAGGGGATTAAACGGCTACACCTTC. It yields the protein CASSLGDRGLNGYTF.